Listed below are T cell receptor beta chains from one sample, sequenced in a study of beta chain features in type 1 diabetes. Generated by immunoSEQ multiplex PCR, the TCRdb table keeps only in-frame clones and is missing some. The sample shows 350,000 to 450,000 clones, about 15% of them seen only once. What was sequenced was naive CD4+ T cells from blood. These receptors were collected from a man under 40 in good health. The CDR3 runs from the conserved cysteine through the conserved F or W. D genes are given only for firm matches. The size field is filled for only some rows; it gives once, few, many or a size class.

>TRBD1|TRBV19|TRBJ1-4|few
CASSMGQGEKLFF
TGTGCCAGTAGTATGGGACAGGGCGAAAAACTGTTTTTT
>-|TRBV29-1|TRBJ1-5|-
CSVEGDSNQPQHF
TGCAGCGTTGAAGGAGATAGCAATCAGCCCCAGCATTTT
>TRBD2|TRBV15|TRBJ2-7|few
CATSRGSGYEQYF
TGTGCCACCTCTCGGGGTAGCGGGTACGAGCAGTACTTC
>-|TRBV2|TRBJ2-5|-
CASSEWETQYF
TGTGCCAGCAGTGAATGGGAGACCCAGTACTTC
>-|TRBV7-3|TRBJ2-1|few
CASSLTGRDNEQFF
TGTGCCAGCAGCTTAACGGGGAGAGACAATGAGCAGTTCTTC
>-|TRBV7-9|TRBJ2-4|-
CASSPPLAKNIQYF
TGTGCCAGCAGCCCGCCGTTAGCCAAAAACATTCAGTACTTC
>TRBD2|TRBV18|TRBJ2-3|-
CAGSPRSGTSGDTQYF
TGTGCCGGCTCACCGAGATCGGGGACTAGCGGGGATACGCAGTATTTT
>TRBD1|TRBV15|TRBJ2-5|few
CATSRDQGARETQYF
TGTGCCACCAGCAGAGACCAGGGGGCGCGCGAGACCCAGTACTTC
>-|TRBV7-2|TRBJ2-7|few
CASSLFTPGTTGEQYF
TGTGCCAGCAGCTTATTCACGCCGGGGACAACTGGGGAGCAGTACTTC
>TRBD1|TRBV4-1|TRBJ2-7|-
CASSQDRDRALYEQYF
TGCGCCAGCAGCCAAGACCGGGACAGGGCCCTCTACGAGCAGTACTTC
>-|TRBV27|TRBJ1-4|-
CASSLRPAGRAREKLFF
TGTGCCAGCAGTTTACGGCCGGCGGGCAGGGCTAGAGAAAAACTGTTTTTT
>-|TRBV4-3|TRBJ2-7|few
CASSQEAQPHYEQYF
TGCGCCAGCAGCCAAGAAGCTCAGCCCCACTACGAGCAGTACTTC
>-|TRBV9|TRBJ2-5|few
CASNAGEGKETQYF
TGTGCCAGCAACGCAGGGGAGGGAAAAGAGACCCAGTACTTC
>-|TRBV7-3|TRBJ2-1|-
CASSLTGRNNEQFF
TGTGCCAGCAGCTTAACAGGGAGGAACAATGAGCAGTTCTTC
>TRBD1|TRBV15|TRBJ2-7|-
CATSRGDRAYEQYF
TGTGCCACCAGCAGAGGGGACAGGGCATACGAGCAGTACTTC
>-|TRBV7-9|TRBJ2-7|-
CASSFVSGHKNYEQYF
TGTGCCAGCAGCTTTGTTTCGGGACACAAGAACTACGAGCAGTACTTC
>-|TRBV10-3|TRBJ2-1|many
CAISGRNNEQFF
TGTGCCATCAGTGGCCGGAACAATGAGCAGTTCTTC
>-|TRBV6-1|TRBJ2-4|-
CASRGSRLEFDIQYF
TGTGCCAGCAGGGGATCACGGCTAGAATTTGACATTCAGTACTTC
>TRBD2|TRBV7-9|TRBJ2-7|-
CASSGGLASYEQYF
TGTGCCAGCAGCGGGGGACTAGCGAGCTACGAGCAGTACTTC
>-|TRBV2|TRBJ2-1|few
CASRGEEEQFF
TGTGCCAGCAGGGGGGAGGAAGAGCAGTTCTTC
>-|TRBV5-1|TRBJ2-1|-
CASSLPGYNEQFF
TGCGCCAGCAGCTTGCCGGGTTACAATGAGCAGTTCTTC
>-|TRBV23-1|TRBJ2-7|-
CASSQPRVSERGYF
TGCGCCAGCAGTCAACCCCGCGTTTCGGAAAGGGGGTACTTC
>TRBD1|TRBV6-5|TRBJ1-5|few
CATSDRGLRQPQHF
TGTGCCACCAGTGACAGGGGGCTTCGACAGCCCCAGCATTTT
>-|TRBV7-2|TRBJ1-2|-
CASSAGLGGYTF
TGTGCCAGCAGCGCGGGTTTGGGCGGCTACACCTTC